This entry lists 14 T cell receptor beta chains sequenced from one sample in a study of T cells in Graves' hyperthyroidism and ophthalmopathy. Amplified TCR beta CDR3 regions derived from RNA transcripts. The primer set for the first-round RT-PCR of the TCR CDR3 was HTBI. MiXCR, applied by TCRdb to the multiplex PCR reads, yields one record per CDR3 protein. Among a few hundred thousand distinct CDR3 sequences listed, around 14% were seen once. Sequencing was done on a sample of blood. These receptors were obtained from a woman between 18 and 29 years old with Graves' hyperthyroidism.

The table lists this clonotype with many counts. The CDR3 DNA is TGCAGTGCTAAATCCGGGACTAGAACTACAGATACGCAGTATTTT. Protein: CSAKSGTRTTDTQYF. The chain couples TRBV20-1 to TRBJ2-3, with 8 bases identical to TRBD2. After removal of 4 bases from V and 3 bases from J, the junction contained 9 bases not matched to a gene. This CDR3 is built from 15 residues. Looked up from germline, CDR1 is DFQATT and CDR2 is SNEGSKA (reference sequence).

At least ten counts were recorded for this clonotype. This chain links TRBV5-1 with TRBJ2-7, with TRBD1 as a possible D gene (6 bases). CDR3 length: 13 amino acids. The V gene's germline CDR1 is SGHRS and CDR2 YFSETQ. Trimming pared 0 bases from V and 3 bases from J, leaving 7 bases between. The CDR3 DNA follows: TGCGCCAGCAGCTTGGAACAGGGCTACGAGCAGTACTTC. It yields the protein CASSLEQGYEQYF.

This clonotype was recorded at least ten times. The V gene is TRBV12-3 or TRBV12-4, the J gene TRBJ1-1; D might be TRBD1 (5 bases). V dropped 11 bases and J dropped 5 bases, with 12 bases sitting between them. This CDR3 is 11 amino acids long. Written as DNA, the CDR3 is TGTGCCGTCGGGGGGGGGACTGAAGCTTTCTTT. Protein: CAVGGGTEAFF.

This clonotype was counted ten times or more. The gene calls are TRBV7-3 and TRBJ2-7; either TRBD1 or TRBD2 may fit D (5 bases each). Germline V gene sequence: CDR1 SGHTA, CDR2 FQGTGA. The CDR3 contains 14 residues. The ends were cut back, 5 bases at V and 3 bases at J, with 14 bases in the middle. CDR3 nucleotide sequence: TGTGCCAGCAGCCGGGGCTCTACAGGCTACGAGCAGTACTTC. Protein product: CASSRGSTGYEQYF.

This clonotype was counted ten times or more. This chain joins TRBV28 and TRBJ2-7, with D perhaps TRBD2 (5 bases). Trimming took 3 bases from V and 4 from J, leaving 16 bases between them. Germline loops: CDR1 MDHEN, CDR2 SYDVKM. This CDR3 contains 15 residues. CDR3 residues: CASSFSGGPYYEQYF. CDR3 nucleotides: TGTGCCAGCAGTTTTTCTGGCGGGCCTTATTACGAGCAGTACTTC. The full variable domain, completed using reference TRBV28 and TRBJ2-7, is DVKVTQSSRYLVKRTGEKVFLECVQDMDHENMFWYRQDPGLGLRLIYFSYDVKMKEKGDIPEGYSVSREKKERFSLILESASTNQTSMYLCASSFSGGPYYEQYFGPGTRLTVT.

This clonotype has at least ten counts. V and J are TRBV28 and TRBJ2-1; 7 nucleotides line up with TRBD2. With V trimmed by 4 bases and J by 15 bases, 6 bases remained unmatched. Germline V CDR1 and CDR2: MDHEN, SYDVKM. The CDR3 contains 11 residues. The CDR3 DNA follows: TGTGCCAGCAGTTCCTCTGGGGAGGGGTTCTTC. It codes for CASSSSGEGFF.

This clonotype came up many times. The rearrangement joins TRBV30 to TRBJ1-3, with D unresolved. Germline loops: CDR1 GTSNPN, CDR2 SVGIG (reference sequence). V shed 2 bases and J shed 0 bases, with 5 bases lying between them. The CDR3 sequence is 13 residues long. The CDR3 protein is CAWSTGSGNTIYF. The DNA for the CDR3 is TGTGCCTGGAGTACTGGCTCTGGAAACACCATATATTTT.

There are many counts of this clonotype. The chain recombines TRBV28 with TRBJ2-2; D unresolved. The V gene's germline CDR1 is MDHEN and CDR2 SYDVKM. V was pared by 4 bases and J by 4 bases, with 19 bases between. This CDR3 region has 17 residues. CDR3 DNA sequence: TGTGCCAGCAGTTCCAGACCCCCTCTCGGGCTCACCGGGGAGCTGTTTTTT. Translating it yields CASSSRPPLGLTGELFF.

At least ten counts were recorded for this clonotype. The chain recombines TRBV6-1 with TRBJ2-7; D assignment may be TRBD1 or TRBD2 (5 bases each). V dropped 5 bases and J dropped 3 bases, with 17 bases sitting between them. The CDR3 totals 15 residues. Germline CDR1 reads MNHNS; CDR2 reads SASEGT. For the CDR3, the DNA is TGTGCCAGCAGTTCGATTAGCTCAGGGAGCTACGAGCAGTACTTC. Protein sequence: CASSSISSGSYEQYF.

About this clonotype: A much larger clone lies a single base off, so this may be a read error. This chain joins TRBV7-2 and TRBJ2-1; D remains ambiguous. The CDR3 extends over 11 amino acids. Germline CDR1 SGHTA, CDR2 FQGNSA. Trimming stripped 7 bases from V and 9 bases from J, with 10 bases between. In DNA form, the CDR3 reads TGTGCCAGCACGCAGATAAGTGAGCAGTTCTTC. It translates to CASTQISEQFF.

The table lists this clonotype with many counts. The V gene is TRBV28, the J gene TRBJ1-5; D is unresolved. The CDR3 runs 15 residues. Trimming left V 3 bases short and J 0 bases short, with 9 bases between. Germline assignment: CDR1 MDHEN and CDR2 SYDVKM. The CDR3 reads CASSFLRRSNQPQHF. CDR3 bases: TGTGCCAGCAGTTTTCTCAGGCGTAGCAATCAGCCCCAGCATTTT.

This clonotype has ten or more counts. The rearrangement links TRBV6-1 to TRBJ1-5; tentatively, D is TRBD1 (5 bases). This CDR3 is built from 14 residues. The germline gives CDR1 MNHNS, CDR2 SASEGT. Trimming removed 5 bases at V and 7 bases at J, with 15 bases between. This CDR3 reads CASSPFGARQPQHF. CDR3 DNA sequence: TGTGCCAGCAGTCCGTTTGGGGCTCGACAGCCCCAGCATTTT.

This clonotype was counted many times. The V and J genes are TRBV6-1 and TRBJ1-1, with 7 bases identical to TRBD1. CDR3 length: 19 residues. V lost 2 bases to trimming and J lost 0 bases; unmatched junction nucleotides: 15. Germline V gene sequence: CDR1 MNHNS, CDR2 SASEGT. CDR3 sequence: CASSEFFGQALIMNTEAFF. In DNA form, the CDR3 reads TGTGCCAGCAGTGAATTTTTCGGACAGGCCCTGATAATGAACACTGAAGCTTTCTTT.

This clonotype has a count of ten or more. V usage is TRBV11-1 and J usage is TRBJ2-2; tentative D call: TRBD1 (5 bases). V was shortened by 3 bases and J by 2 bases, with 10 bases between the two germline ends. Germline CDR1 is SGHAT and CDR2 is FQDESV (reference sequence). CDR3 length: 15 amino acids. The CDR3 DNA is TGTGCCAGCAGCTTGACAGCTCTAAACACCGGGGAGCTGTTTTTT. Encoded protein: CASSLTALNTGELFF.